The clone carrying this T cell receptor (beta chain) was counted between two and nine times. Its antigen is unknown. The record originates from a study of radiation and T cells in renal cell carcinoma. The study's findings and limits: In blood, top tumor clones expanded by 2 weeks, shrinking by 4.

Time point: blood 4 weeks post-SBRT, at nephrectomy. This sample's treatment: 15 Gy SBRT to primary tumor, nephrectomy 4 weeks later. Nephrectomy followed 15 Gy stereotactic body radiation by 4 weeks. There are 13 residues in the CDR3. V lost 5 bases, J lost 1 base, and 9 bases lay in between. Germline V CDR1 and CDR2: SGHNT, YYREEE (reference sequence). TCRdb keeps only in-frame clones here, not all; method: immunoSEQ multiplex PCR. The sample lists about 64,000 clones, about 80% seen once, with over 5.5% in the top ten. J is TRBJ1-1 and V is TRBV5-4, with D perhaps matching TRBD1 (5 bases). The sequence was collected from a man between 60 and 75 years old with renal cell carcinoma. The sequencing here drew on blood, taken from a patient whose treatment included radiotherapy and nephrectomy. CDR3 amino acids: CASRLTGNTEAFF. The CDR3 DNA reads TGTGCCAGCAGACTCACAGGGAACACTGAAGCTTTCTTT.